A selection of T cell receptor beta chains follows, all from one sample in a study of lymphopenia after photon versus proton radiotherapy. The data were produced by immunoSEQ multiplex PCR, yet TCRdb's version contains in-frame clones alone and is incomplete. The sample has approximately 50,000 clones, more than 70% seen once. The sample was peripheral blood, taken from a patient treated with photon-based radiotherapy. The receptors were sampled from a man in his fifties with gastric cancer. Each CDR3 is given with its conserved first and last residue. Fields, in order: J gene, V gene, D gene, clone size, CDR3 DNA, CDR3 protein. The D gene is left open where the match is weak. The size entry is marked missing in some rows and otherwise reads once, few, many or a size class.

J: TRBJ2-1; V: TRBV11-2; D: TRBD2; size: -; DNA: TGTGCCAGCAGCTTAGGGCGGGAGTACCATGAGCAGTTCTTC; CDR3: CASSLGREYHEQFF
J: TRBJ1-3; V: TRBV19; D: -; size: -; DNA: TGTGCCAGTAGTATATCTCGGCAGGCGGCTGGAAACACCATATATTTT; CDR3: CASSISRQAAGNTIYF
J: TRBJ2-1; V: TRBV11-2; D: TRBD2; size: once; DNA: TGTGCCAGCACCTCCCTCGGGAGGCGGGAGGGCCACAATGAGCAGTTCTTC; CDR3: CASTSLGRREGHNEQFF
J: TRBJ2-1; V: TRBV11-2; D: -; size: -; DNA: TGTGCCAGCAGCTCCCTGAAGGGCAGGGCCGGGAGTACTGAGCAGTTCTTC; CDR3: CASSSLKGRAGSTEQFF
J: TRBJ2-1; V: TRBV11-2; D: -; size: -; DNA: TGTGCCAGCAGATCTATCAGGGGTAAAACCTACAATGAGCAGTTCTTC; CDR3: CASRSIRGKTYNEQFF
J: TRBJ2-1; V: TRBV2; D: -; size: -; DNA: TGTGCCAGCAATGCGGACCCCTACAGCGAGCAGTTCTTC; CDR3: CASNADPYSEQFF
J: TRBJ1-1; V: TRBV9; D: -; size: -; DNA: TGTGCCAGCAGCGTAGCCGGAGTCATGAACACTGAAGCTTTCTTT; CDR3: CASSVAGVMNTEAFF
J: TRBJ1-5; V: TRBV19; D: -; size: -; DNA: TGTGCCAGTACCGAGACAGGAGGCAATCAGCCCCAGCATTTT; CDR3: CASTETGGNQPQHF
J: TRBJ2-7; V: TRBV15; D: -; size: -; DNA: TGTGCCACCAGCAGAGATGCTGCCTACGAGCAGTACTTC; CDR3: CATSRDAAYEQYF
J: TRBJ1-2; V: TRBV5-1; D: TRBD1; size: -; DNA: TGCGCCAGCAGCTTGGGCACTCGGACAGGGGCCTTGATCTATGGCTACACCTTC; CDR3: CASSLGTRTGALIYGYTF
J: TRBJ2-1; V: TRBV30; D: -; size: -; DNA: TGTGCCTGGAGTGTGGCTAGAGTCGAGCAGTTCTTC; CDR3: CAWSVARVEQFF
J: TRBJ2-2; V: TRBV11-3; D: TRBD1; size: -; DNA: TGTGCCAGCCAGGGGGCTGGCGGGGAGCTGTTTTTT; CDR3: CASQGAGGELFF
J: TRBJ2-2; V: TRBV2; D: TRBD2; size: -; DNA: TGTGCCAGCAGTGATCCTAGCGGGAGAAAGAACACCGGGGAGCTGTTTTTT; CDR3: CASSDPSGRKNTGELFF
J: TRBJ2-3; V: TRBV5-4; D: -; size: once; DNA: TGTGCCAGCAGCTGGGGTAGCAGCACAGATACGCAGTATTTT; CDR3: CASSWGSSTDTQYF
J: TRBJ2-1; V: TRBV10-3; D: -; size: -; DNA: TGTGCCATCAGGAGATTGGAGGGAGGGGGGTACAATGAGCAGTTCTTC; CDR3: CAIRRLEGGGYNEQFF
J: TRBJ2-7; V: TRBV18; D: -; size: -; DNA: TGTGCCAGCTCACTCCCGACTGTTACCTACGAGCAGTACTTC; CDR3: CASSLPTVTYEQYF
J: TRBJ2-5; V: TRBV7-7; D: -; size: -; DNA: TGTGCCAGCAGCTTAGTGAAGGGCCCGGAGGAGACCCAGTACTTC; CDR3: CASSLVKGPEETQYF
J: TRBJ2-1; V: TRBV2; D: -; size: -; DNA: TGTGCCAGCACAGGGAGCAATGAGCAGTTCTTC; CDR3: CASTGSNEQFF
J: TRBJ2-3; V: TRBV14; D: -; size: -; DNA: TGTGCCAGCAGCCAAGACACCCTAGACAGGTTCCGAGATACGCAGTATTTT; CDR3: CASSQDTLDRFRDTQYF
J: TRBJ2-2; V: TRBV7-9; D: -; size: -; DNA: TGTGCCAGCAGCATACAGAGGTTGGGCACCGGGGAGCTGTTTTTT; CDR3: CASSIQRLGTGELFF
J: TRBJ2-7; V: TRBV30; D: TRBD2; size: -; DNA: TGTGCCTGGAGTGTACTAGCGTGGGAGGGAGAGCAGTACTTC; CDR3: CAWSVLAWEGEQYF
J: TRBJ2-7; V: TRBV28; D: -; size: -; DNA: TGTGCCACTCACAGGGAACGCGAGTACTTC; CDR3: CATHREREYF
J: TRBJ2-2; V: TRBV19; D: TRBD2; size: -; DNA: TGTGCCAGTAGGGACAACCAGCGGGAGCTCTCCGGGGAGCTGTTTTTT; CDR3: CASRDNQRELSGELFF
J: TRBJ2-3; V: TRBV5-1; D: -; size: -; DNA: TGCGCCAGCAGCTTGGCAAGCGGTCGACCAGATACGCAGTATTTT; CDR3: CASSLASGRPDTQYF
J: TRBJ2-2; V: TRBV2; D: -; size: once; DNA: TGTGCCAGCAGTGTAGAGGGAGTGGCCGTGAACACCGGGGAGCTGTTTTTT; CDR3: CASSVEGVAVNTGELFF
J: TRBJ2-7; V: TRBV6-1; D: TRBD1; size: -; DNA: TGTGCCAGCACCCTTGGGGGGACAGGGGCCTACGAGCAGTACTTC; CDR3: CASTLGGTGAYEQYF
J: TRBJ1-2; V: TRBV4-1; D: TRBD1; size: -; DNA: TGCGCCAGCAGCCCTCGGGGCAGGGGGCCGAGCTCCTATGGCTACACCTTC; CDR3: CASSPRGRGPSSYGYTF
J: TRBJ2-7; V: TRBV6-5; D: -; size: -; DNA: TGTGCCAGCAGTTACTCGAGTGGCGGGACGAGGAACGAGCAGTACTTC; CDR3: CASSYSSGGTRNEQYF
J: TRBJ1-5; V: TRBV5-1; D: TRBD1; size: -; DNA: TGCGCCAGCAGCCGGGACAGGGGTCAGCCCCAGCATTTT; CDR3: CASSRDRGQPQHF
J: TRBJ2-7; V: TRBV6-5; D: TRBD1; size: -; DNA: TGTGCCAGCAGACGAGGACAGGTGTCCTACGAGCAGTACTTC; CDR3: CASRRGQVSYEQYF